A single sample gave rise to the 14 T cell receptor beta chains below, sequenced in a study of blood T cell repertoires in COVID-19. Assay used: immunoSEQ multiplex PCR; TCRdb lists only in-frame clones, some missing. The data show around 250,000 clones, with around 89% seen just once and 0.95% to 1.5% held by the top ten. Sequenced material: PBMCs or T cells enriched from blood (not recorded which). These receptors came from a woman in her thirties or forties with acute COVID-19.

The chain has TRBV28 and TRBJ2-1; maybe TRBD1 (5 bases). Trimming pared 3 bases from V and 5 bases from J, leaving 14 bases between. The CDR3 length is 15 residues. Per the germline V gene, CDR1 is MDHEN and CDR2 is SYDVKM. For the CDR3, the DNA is TGTGCCAGCAGTTTTTGGGCAGGGAAGGACAATGAGCAGTTCTTC. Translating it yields CASSFWAGKDNEQFF.

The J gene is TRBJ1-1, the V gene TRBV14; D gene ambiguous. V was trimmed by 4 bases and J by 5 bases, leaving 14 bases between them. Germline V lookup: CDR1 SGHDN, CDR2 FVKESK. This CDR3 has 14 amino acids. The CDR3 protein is CASSPLITGTEAFF. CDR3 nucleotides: TGTGCCAGCAGCCCCCTTATTACGGGAACTGAAGCTTTCTTT.

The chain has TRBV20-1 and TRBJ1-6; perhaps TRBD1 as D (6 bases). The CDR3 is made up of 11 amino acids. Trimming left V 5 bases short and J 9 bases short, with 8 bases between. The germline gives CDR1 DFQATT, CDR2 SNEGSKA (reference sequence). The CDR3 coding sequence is TGCAGTGCTCAGGGGAGTTCACCCCTCCACTTT. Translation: CSAQGSSPLHF.

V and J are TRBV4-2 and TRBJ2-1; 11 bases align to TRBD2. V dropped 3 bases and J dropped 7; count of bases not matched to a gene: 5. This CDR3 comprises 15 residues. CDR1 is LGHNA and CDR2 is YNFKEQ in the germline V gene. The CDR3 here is CASSHLAGGKNEQFF. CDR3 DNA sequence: TGTGCCAGCAGCCATCTAGCGGGAGGAAAAAATGAGCAGTTCTTC.

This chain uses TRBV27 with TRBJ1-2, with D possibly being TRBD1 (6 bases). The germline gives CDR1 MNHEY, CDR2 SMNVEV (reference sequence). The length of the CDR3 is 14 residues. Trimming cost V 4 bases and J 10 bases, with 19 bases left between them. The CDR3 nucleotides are TGTGCCAGCAGTTCCCCGGGACACCAACCCTTCTACACCTTC. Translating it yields CASSSPGHQPFYTF.

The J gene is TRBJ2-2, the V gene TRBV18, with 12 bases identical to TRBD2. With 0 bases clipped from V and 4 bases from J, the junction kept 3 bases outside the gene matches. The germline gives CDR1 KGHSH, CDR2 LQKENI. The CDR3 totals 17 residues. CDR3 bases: TGTGCCAGCTCACCACCCGGACTAGCGGGAAGCACCGGGGAGCTGTTTTTT. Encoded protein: CASSPPGLAGSTGELFF.

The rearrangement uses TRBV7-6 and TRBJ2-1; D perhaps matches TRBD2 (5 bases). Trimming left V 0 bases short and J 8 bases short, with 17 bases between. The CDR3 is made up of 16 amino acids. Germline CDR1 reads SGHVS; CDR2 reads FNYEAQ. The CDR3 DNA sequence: TGTGCCAGCAGCTTAGCTCACCCGGGGTTAGGCGATGAGCAGTTCTTC. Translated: CASSLAHPGLGDEQFF.

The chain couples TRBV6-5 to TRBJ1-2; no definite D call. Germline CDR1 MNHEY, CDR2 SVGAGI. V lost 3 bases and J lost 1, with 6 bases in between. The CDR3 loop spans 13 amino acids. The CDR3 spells CASSYQVNYGYTF. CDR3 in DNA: TGTGCCAGCAGTTATCAGGTTAACTATGGCTACACCTTC.

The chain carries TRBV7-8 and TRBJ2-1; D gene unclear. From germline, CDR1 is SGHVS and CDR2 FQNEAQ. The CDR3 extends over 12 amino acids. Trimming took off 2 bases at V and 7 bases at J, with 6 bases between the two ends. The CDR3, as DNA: TGTGCCAGCAGCTTACGACAAAATGAGCAGTTCTTC. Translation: CASSLRQNEQFF.

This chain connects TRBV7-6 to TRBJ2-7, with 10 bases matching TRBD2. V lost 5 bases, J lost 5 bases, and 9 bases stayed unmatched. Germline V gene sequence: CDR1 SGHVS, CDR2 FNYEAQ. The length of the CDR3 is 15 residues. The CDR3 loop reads CASSPLAGVFDEQYV. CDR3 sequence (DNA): TGTGCCAGCAGCCCTCTAGCGGGAGTGTTCGACGAGCAGTACGTC.

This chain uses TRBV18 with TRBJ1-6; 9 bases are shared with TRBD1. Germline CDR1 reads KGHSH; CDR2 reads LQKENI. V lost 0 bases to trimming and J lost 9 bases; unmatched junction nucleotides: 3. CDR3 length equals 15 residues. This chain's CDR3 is CASSPPGQGGSPLHF. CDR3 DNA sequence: TGTGCCAGCTCACCACCGGGACAGGGTGGTTCACCCCTCCACTTT.

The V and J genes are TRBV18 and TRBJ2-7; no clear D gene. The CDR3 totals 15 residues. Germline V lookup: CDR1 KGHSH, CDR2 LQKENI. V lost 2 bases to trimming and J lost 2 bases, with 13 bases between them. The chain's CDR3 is CASSPSSRVPYEQYF. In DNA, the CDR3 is TGTGCCAGCTCACCATCGTCCCGGGTACCCTACGAGCAGTACTTC.

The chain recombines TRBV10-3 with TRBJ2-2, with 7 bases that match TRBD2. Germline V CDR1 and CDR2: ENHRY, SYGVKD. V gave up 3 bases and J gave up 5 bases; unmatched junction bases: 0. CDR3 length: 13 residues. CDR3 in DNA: TGTGCCATCAGTGACGGGAGGACCGGGGAGCTGTTTTTT. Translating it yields CAISDGRTGELFF.

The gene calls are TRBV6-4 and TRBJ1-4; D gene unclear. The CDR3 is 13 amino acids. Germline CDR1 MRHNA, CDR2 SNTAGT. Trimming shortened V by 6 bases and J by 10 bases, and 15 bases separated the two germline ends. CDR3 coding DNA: TGTGCCAGCAGACCCGCACTCTCTGGAAAACTGTTTTTT. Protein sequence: CASRPALSGKLFF.